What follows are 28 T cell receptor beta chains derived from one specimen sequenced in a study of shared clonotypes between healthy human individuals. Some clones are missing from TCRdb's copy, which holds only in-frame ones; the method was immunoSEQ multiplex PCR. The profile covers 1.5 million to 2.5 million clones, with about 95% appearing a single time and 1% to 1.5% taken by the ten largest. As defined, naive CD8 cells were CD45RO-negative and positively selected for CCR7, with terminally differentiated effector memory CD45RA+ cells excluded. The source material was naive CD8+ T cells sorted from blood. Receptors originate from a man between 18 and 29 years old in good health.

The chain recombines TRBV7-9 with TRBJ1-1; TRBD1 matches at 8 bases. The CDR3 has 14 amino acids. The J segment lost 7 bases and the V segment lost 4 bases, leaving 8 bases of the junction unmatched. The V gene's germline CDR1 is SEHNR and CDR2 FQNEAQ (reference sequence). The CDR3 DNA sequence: TGTGCCAGCAGCTCCCCTCAGGGGGCGGGTGAAGCTTTCTTT. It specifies CASSSPQGAGEAFF.

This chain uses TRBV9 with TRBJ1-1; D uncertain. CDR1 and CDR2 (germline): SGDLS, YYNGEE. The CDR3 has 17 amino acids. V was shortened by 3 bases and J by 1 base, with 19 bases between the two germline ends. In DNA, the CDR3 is TGTGCCAGCAGCGCCAGCGGCAGTCAAATTTGGAACACTGAAGCTTTCTTT. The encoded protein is CASSASGSQIWNTEAFF.

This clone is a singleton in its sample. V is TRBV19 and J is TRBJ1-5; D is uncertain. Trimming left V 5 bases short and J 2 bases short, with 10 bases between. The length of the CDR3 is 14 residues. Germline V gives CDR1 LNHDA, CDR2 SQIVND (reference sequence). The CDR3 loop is CASSPGNGNQPQHF. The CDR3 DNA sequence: TGTGCCAGTAGTCCCGGGAACGGCAATCAGCCCCAGCATTTT.

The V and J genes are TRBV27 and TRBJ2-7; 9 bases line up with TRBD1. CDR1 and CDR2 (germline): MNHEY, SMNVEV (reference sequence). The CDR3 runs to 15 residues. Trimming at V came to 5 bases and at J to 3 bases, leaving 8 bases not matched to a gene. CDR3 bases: TGTGCCAGCAGTCCGGACAGGGGAATGAGCTACGAGCAGTACTTC. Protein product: CASSPDRGMSYEQYF.

The CDR3 DNA reads as TGCAGTGCCCTAGGTGGAAACACTGAAGCTTTCTTT. Encoded protein: CSALGGNTEAFF. The rearrangement joins TRBV29-1 to TRBJ1-1; the D is unclear. The CDR3 has 12 residues. CDR1 is SQVTM and CDR2 is ANQGSEA in the germline V gene. The full variable domain, rest sourced from reference TRBV29-1 and TRBJ1-1, is SAVISQKPSRDICQRGTSLTIQCQVDSQVTMMFWYRQQPGQSLTLIATANQGSEATYESGFVIDKFPISRPNLTFSTLTVSNMSPEDSSIYLCSALGGNTEAFFGQGTRLTVV.

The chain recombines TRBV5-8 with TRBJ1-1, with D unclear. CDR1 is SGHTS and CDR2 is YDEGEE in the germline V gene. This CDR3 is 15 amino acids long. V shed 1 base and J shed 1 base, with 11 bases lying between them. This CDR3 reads CASSLSPGQNTEAFF. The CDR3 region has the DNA TGTGCCAGCAGCTTGTCTCCGGGTCAGAACACTGAAGCTTTCTTT. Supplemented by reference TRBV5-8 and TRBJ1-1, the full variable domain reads EAGVTQSPTHLIKTRGQQATLRCSPISGHTSVYWYQQALGLGLQFLLWYDEGEERNRGNFPPRFSGRQFPNYSSELNVNALELEDSALYLCASSLSPGQNTEAFFGQGTRLTVV.

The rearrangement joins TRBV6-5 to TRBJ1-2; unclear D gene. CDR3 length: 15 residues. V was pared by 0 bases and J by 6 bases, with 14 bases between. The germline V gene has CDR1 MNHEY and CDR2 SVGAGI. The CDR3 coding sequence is TGTGCCAGCAGTTACTCACCGGAGACATGGGATGGCTACACCTTC. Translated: CASSYSPETWDGYTF.

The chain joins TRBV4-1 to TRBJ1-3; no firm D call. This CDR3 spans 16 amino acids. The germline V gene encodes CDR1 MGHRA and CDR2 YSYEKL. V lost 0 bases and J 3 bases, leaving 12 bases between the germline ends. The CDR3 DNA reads TGCGCCAGCAGCCAAGATCTCCGGCCCTTTGGAAACACCATATATTTT. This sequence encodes CASSQDLRPFGNTIYF.

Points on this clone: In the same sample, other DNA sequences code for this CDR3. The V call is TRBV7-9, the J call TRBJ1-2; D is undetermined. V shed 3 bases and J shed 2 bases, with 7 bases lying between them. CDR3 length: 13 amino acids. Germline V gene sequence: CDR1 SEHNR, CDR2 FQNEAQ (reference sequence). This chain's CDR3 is CASSFEANYGYTF. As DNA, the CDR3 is TGTGCCAGCAGCTTCGAGGCCAACTATGGCTACACCTTC.

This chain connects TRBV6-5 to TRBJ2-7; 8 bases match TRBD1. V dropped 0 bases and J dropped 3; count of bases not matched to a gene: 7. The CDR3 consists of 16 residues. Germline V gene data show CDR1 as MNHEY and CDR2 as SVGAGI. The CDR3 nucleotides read TGTGCCAGCAGTTACTCTACGGGACAGGAAAACTACGAGCAGTACTTC. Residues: CASSYSTGQENYEQYF.

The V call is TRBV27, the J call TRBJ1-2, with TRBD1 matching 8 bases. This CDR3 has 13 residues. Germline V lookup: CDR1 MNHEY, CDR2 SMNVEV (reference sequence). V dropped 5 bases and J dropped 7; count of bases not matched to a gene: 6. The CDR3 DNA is TGTGCCAGCAGTGCGGACAGGGACCCTGGCTACACCTTC. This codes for CASSADRDPGYTF.

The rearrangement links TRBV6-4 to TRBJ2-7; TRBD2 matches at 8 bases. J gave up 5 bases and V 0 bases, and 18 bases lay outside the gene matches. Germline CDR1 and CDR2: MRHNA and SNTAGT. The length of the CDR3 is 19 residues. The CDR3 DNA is TGTGCCAGCAGTGACTCGCCCCCGGGAACGGGAGGGCCGAGGCACGAGCAGTACTTC. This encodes CASSDSPPGTGGPRHEQYF.

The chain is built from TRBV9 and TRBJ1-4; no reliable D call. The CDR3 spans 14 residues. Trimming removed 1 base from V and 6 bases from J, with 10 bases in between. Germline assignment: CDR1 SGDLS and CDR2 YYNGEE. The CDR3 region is CASSVKVYDEKLFF. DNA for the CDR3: TGTGCCAGCAGCGTAAAAGTCTACGATGAAAAACTGTTTTTT.

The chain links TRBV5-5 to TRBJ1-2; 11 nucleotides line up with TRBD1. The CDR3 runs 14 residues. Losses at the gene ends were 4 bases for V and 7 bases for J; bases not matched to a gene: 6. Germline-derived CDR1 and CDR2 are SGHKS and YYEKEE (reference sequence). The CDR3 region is CASSPDRGLSGYTF. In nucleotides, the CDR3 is TGTGCCAGCAGCCCGGACAGGGGGCTCTCTGGCTACACCTTC.

For the CDR3, the DNA is TGTGCCAGCAGCGAAGGATCTTACGAGCAGTACTTC. Translated, it gives CASSEGSYEQYF. The genes are TRBV7-9 and TRBJ2-7; D is unclear. Trimming cost V 5 bases and J 4 bases, with 9 bases left between them. Germline V lookup: CDR1 SEHNR, CDR2 FQNEAQ (reference sequence). The CDR3 consists of 12 residues.

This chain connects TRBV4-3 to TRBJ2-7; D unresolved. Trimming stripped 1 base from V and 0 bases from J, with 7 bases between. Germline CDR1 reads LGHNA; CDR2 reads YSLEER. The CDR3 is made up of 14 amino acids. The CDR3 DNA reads TGCGCCAGCAGCCAAGGTGTGAACTCCTACGAGCAGTACTTC. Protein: CASSQGVNSYEQYF.

CDR3 protein: CATSRDRVTGDDYGYTF. For the CDR3, the DNA is TGTGCCACCAGCAGAGATCGGGTGACAGGGGACGACTATGGCTACACCTTC. V gene TRBV15 combines with J gene TRBJ1-2; 8 bases are shared with TRBD1. The germline gives CDR1 LNHNV, CDR2 YYDKDF (reference sequence). This CDR3 has 17 residues. J gave up 3 bases and V 0 bases, and 9 bases lay outside the gene matches.

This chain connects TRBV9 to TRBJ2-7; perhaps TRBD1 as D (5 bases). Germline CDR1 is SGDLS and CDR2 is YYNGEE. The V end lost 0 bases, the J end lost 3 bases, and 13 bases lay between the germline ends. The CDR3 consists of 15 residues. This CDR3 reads CASSVDHPGIYEQYF. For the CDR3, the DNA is TGTGCCAGCAGCGTAGATCACCCAGGGATCTACGAGCAGTACTTC.

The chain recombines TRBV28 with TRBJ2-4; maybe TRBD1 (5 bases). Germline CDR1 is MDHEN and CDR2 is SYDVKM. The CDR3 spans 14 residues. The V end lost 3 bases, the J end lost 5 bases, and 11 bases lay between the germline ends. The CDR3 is CASSFRVRENIQYF. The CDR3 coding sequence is TGTGCCAGCAGTTTCCGGGTCAGGGAAAACATTCAGTACTTC.

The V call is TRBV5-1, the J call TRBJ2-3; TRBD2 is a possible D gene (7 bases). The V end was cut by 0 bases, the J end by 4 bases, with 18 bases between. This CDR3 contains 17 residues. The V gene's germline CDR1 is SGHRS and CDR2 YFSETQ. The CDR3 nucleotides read TGCGCCAGCAGCTTGGTATGGGGGGGCCGGGAAGCAGATACGCAGTATTTT. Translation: CASSLVWGGREADTQYF.

The CDR3 reads CASSGETQYF. The CDR3 DNA reads TGTGCCAGCAGTGGAGAGACCCAGTACTTC. The V call is TRBV6-5, the J call TRBJ2-5; no clear D. Germline V gene data show CDR1 as MNHEY and CDR2 as SVGAGI. CDR3 length equals 10 residues. Trimming stripped 5 bases from V and 4 bases from J, with 2 bases between.

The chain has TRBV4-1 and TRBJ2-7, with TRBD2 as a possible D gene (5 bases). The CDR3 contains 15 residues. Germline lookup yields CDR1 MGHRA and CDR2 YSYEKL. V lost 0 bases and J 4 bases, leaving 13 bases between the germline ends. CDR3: CASSQDDRGGYEQYF. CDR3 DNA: TGCGCCAGCAGCCAAGATGACCGGGGTGGGTACGAGCAGTACTTC.

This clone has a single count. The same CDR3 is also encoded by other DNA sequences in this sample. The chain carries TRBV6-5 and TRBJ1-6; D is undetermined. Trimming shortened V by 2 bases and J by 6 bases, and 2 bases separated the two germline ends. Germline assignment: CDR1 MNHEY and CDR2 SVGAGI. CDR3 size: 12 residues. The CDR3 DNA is TGTGCCAGCAGTTACAGTAATTCACCCCTCCACTTT. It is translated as CASSYSNSPLHF.

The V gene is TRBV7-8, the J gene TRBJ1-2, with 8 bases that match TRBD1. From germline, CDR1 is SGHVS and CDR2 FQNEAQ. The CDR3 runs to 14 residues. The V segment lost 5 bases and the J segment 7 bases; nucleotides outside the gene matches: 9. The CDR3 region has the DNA TGTGCCAGCAGCCTACCCGGGACAGGCTCTGGCTACACCTTC. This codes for CASSLPGTGSGYTF.

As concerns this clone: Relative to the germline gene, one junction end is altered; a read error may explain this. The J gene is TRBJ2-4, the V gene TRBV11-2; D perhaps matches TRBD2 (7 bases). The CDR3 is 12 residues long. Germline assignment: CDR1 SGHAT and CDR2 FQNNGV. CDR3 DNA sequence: TGTGCCAGCAGCTTTGGGGGCGGGGGCGTGAACTTC. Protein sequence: CASSFGGGGVNF.

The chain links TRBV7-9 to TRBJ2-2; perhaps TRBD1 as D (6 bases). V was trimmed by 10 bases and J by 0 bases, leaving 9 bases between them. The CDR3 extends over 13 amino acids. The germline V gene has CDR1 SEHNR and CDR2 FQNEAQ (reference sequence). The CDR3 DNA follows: TGTGCCACCGAGGGGGCGAACACCGGGGAGCTGTTTTTT. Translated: CATEGANTGELFF.

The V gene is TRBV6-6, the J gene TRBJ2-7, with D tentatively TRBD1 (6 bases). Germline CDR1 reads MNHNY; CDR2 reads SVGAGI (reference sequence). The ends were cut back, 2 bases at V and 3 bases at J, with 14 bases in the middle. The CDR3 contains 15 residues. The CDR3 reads CASSYGPGTNYEQYF. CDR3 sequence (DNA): TGTGCCAGCAGTTACGGGCCCGGGACAAACTACGAGCAGTACTTC.

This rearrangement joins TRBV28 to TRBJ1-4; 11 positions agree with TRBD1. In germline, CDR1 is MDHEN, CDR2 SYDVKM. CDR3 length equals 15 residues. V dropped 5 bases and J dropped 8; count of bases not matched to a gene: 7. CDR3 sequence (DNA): TGTGCCAGCAGTCCCCGGACAGGGGGCCAGGAAAAACTGTTTTTT. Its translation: CASSPRTGGQEKLFF.